The entry below gives a single T cell receptor beta chain sequence along with its context. TCRdb itself ran the RT-PCR reads through MiXCR, one entry per CDR3 protein. The data hold around 490,000 distinct CDR3 sequences, with approximately 7.7% observed a single time. Germline V gene lookup returns CDR1 SGHRS and CDR2 YFSETQ. CDR3 length: 16 residues. The ends lost 4 bases at V and 4 bases at J; junction bases unmatched: 13. The data are from a study of response to subunit inactivated influenza vaccine. Sample: PBMCs from blood, taken about 24 months after vaccination. This receptor was identified in a man between 50 and 69 years old who received an inactivated influenza vaccine. The chain links TRBV5-1 to TRBJ2-5, with TRBD1 matching over 7 bases. The CDR3 nucleotides read TGCGCCAGCAGCGGGTTGACAGGGCAGTCTTCAGAGACCCAGTACTTC. Translated: CASSGLTGQSSETQYF.